This T cell receptor (beta chain) was recorded in a study of CD8 T cells in Susac syndrome. The V gene end was trimmed by 2 bases and the J gene end by 2 bases; junction bases not matched to a gene: 3. The CDR3 loop spans 14 amino acids. Germline loops: CDR1 SGDLS, CDR2 YYNGEE. As regards this clonotype: Antigen: not known.

A quantity of about 0.45 to 1 ug RNA underwent reverse transcription using random hexamers. Amplification of TCR beta CDR3 used immunoSEQ multiplex PCR across 54 Vbeta and 13 Jbeta. TCRdb re-called the immunoSEQ multiplex PCR reads through MiXCR, storing one row per CDR3 protein. The table has around 270,000 distinct CDR3 sequences, 65% to 90% seen once. Sequencing targeted TCR beta in blood CD8+ and CD4+ T cells. TEMRA cells were enriched by FACS, while CD8+ and CD4+ T cells were obtained through a negative isolation that was performed magnetically. Findings and caveats of the study: TCR sequencing and HLA analysis covered a relatively small number of individuals.

This chain joins TRBV9 and TRBJ1-1; 7 bases line up with TRBD1. The clonotype originates from a human donor with multiple sclerosis. Sequenced: CD8+ T cells from PBMCs. CDR3 coding DNA: TGTGCCAGCAGCGTGGGACAGCCAAACACTGAAGCTTTCTTT. Translation: CASSVGQPNTEAFF.